These T cell receptor beta chains were read from a single sample in a study of T cell repertoires in cytomegalovirus infection. From the reads, TCRdb called clonotypes with MiXCR, one entry per CDR3 protein. The data contain 200,000 to 300,000 distinct CDR3 sequences, around 8.7% of them singletons. The sequencing input was PBMCs. The receptors stem from a human donor in good health (CMV status not recorded). Some clones in this sample may be carry-over from other donors' samples. CDR3s include the opening cysteine and the closing phenylalanine or tryptophan. Each record gives: clone size, D gene, V gene, J gene, CDR3 protein, CDR3 DNA. The D gene is left open where the match is weak. Clone size is shown for a subset of rows, as once, few, many or a class of expanded clone.

clone size: .; D gene: .; V gene: TRBV25-1; J gene: TRBJ1-1; CDR3 protein: CASSEVKLGAGVTEAFF; CDR3 DNA: TGTGCCAGCAGTGAAGTGAAATTGGGGGCAGGCGTCACTGAAGCTTTCTTT
clone size: .; D gene: .; V gene: TRBV7-9; J gene: TRBJ1-2; CDR3 protein: CASSLTSGGNYGYTF; CDR3 DNA: TGTGCCAGCAGCCTGACTTCGGGAGGAAACTATGGCTACACCTTC
clone size: many; D gene: .; V gene: TRBV7-2; J gene: TRBJ1-2; CDR3 protein: CASSPLRLGYGYTF; CDR3 DNA: TGTGCCAGCAGCCCACTCAGACTGGGCTATGGCTACACCTTC
clone size: .; D gene: TRBD2; V gene: TRBV25-1; J gene: TRBJ2-7; CDR3 protein: CASSEPSGQLYEQYF; CDR3 DNA: TGTGCCAGCAGTGAACCTAGCGGCCAACTCTACGAGCAGTACTTC
clone size: few; D gene: .; V gene: TRBV20-1; J gene: TRBJ1-6; CDR3 protein: CSAKPMAGEVGSPLHF; CDR3 DNA: TGCAGTGCCAAACCAATGGCCGGGGAAGTAGGATCACCCCTCCACTTT
clone size: .; D gene: .; V gene: TRBV2; J gene: TRBJ2-6; CDR3 protein: CASNPGQAGANVLTF; CDR3 DNA: TGTGCCAGCAATCCGGGCCAGGCTGGGGCCAACGTCCTGACTTTC
clone size: many; D gene: .; V gene: TRBV5-1; J gene: TRBJ2-1; CDR3 protein: CASSLGGLNTYNEQFF; CDR3 DNA: TGCGCCAGCAGCCTCGGAGGTCTCAACACCTACAATGAGCAGTTCTTC
clone size: many; D gene: TRBD1; V gene: TRBV7-9; J gene: TRBJ1-3; CDR3 protein: CASSAAGGRNTIYF; CDR3 DNA: TGTGCCAGCAGCGCCGCAGGGGGTAGAAACACCATATATTTT
clone size: once; D gene: .; V gene: TRBV18; J gene: TRBJ1-1; CDR3 protein: CASSPRGVNTEAFF; CDR3 DNA: TGTGCCAGCTCACCACGAGGGGTCAACACTGAAGCTTTCTTT
clone size: many; D gene: TRBD2; V gene: TRBV7-2; J gene: TRBJ2-7; CDR3 protein: CASSTLAGGNYEQYF; CDR3 DNA: TGTGCCAGCAGCACATTAGCGGGGGGAAACTACGAGCAGTACTTC
clone size: many; D gene: .; V gene: TRBV6-4; J gene: TRBJ2-2; CDR3 protein: CASSDPFPGKQNTGELFF; CDR3 DNA: TGTGCCAGCAGTGACCCCTTTCCCGGCAAGCAGAACACCGGGGAGCTGTTTTTT
clone size: few; D gene: .; V gene: TRBV20-1; J gene: TRBJ2-5; CDR3 protein: CSAYNQGYQETQYF; CDR3 DNA: TGCAGTGCCTACAACCAGGGATACCAAGAGACCCAGTACTTC
clone size: many; D gene: .; V gene: TRBV7-6; J gene: TRBJ2-1; CDR3 protein: CASSLGVLGTGEQFF; CDR3 DNA: TGTGCCAGCAGCTTAGGGGTTTTGGGGACGGGGGAGCAGTTCTTC
clone size: many; D gene: .; V gene: TRBV7-2; J gene: TRBJ1-2; CDR3 protein: CASSLGSRNYGYTF; CDR3 DNA: TGTGCCAGCAGCTTAGGATCTCGGAACTATGGCTACACCTTC
clone size: .; D gene: .; V gene: TRBV6-6; J gene: TRBJ1-4; CDR3 protein: CASSSPGEGKEKLFF; CDR3 DNA: TGTGCCAGCAGTTCACCGGGGGAGGGGAAGGAAAAACTGTTTTTT
clone size: many; D gene: TRBD2; V gene: TRBV7-2; J gene: TRBJ2-3; CDR3 protein: CASSLASGGARADTQYF; CDR3 DNA: TGTGCCAGCAGCTTAGCTAGCGGGGGGGCTCGGGCAGATACGCAGTATTTT
clone size: many; D gene: .; V gene: TRBV7-2; J gene: TRBJ1-2; CDR3 protein: CASGPGGREFYGYTF; CDR3 DNA: TGTGCCAGCGGACCCGGGGGCAGGGAGTTTTATGGCTACACCTTC
clone size: many; D gene: .; V gene: TRBV12-3/TRBV12-4; J gene: TRBJ2-2; CDR3 protein: CASSFFENTGELFF; CDR3 DNA: TGTGCCAGCAGTTTTTTCGAGAACACCGGGGAGCTGTTTTTT
clone size: .; D gene: .; V gene: TRBV5-6; J gene: TRBJ1-5; CDR3 protein: CASSQLQGTVGNQPQHF; CDR3 DNA: TGTGCCAGCAGCCAGCTTCAGGGGACGGTCGGGAATCAGCCCCAGCATTTT
clone size: .; D gene: TRBD2; V gene: TRBV13; J gene: TRBJ2-3; CDR3 protein: CASSPGTGLAGATDTQYF; CDR3 DNA: TGTGCCAGCAGCCCCGGAACTGGACTAGCGGGGGCAACAGATACGCAGTATTTT
clone size: few; D gene: .; V gene: TRBV3-1; J gene: TRBJ1-1; CDR3 protein: CASSQLGRDTEAFF; CDR3 DNA: TGTGCCAGCAGCCAGCTCGGGAGGGACACTGAAGCTTTCTTT
clone size: many; D gene: TRBD1; V gene: TRBV5-1; J gene: TRBJ1-5; CDR3 protein: CASSLNRGKISNQPQHF; CDR3 DNA: TGCGCCAGCAGCTTGAACAGGGGGAAGATTAGCAATCAGCCCCAGCATTTT
clone size: many; D gene: .; V gene: TRBV7-2; J gene: TRBJ1-5; CDR3 protein: CASSKDSNSNQPQHF; CDR3 DNA: TGTGCCAGCAGCAAAGACAGTAATAGCAATCAGCCCCAGCATTTT
clone size: many; D gene: .; V gene: TRBV19; J gene: TRBJ1-1; CDR3 protein: CASSERGLNTEAFF; CDR3 DNA: TGTGCCAGTAGCGAACGAGGCTTGAACACTGAAGCTTTCTTT
clone size: many; D gene: .; V gene: TRBV12-3/TRBV12-4; J gene: TRBJ2-2; CDR3 protein: CASSLEGTGELFF; CDR3 DNA: TGTGCCAGCAGCTTAGAAGGAACCGGGGAGCTGTTTTTT
clone size: many; D gene: TRBD2; V gene: TRBV7-2; J gene: TRBJ2-7; CDR3 protein: CASSLELAGSQYF; CDR3 DNA: TGTGCCAGCAGCTTAGAACTAGCGGGATCGCAGTACTTC
clone size: many; D gene: .; V gene: TRBV7-2; J gene: TRBJ1-1; CDR3 protein: CASSLDGRREAFF; CDR3 DNA: TGTGCCAGCAGCTTAGACGGCCGCCGGGAAGCTTTCTTT
clone size: .; D gene: TRBD1; V gene: TRBV19; J gene: TRBJ1-4; CDR3 protein: CAGWRQGSEKLFF; CDR3 DNA: TGTGCCGGCTGGAGACAGGGGAGTGAAAAACTGTTTTTT
clone size: few; D gene: .; V gene: TRBV14; J gene: TRBJ1-3; CDR3 protein: CASSQVRVGNTIYF; CDR3 DNA: TGTGCCAGCAGCCAAGTCAGGGTTGGAAACACCATATATTTT
clone size: few; D gene: TRBD1; V gene: TRBV28; J gene: TRBJ1-1; CDR3 protein: CASSSTGTGGPTEAFF; CDR3 DNA: TGTGCCAGCAGCTCCACCGGGACAGGGGGCCCCACTGAAGCTTTCTTT
clone size: many; D gene: TRBD2; V gene: TRBV7-2; J gene: TRBJ2-1; CDR3 protein: CASSSGLAGYNEQFF; CDR3 DNA: TGTGCCAGCAGCTCCGGACTAGCGGGGTACAATGAGCAGTTCTTC
clone size: few; D gene: .; V gene: TRBV5-1; J gene: TRBJ1-1; CDR3 protein: CASSIGQSTEAFF; CDR3 DNA: TGCGCCAGCAGCATTGGACAGTCAACTGAAGCTTTCTTT
clone size: many; D gene: .; V gene: TRBV7-2; J gene: TRBJ1-4; CDR3 protein: CASSLREGVNEKLFF; CDR3 DNA: TGTGCCAGCAGCTTACGGGAAGGTGTTAATGAAAAACTGTTTTTT
clone size: .; D gene: .; V gene: TRBV7-4; J gene: TRBJ1-1; CDR3 protein: CASSLQTTNTEAFF; CDR3 DNA: TGTGCCAGCAGCTTACAGACCACGAACACTGAAGCTTTCTTT
clone size: many; D gene: TRBD1; V gene: TRBV7-9; J gene: TRBJ2-1; CDR3 protein: CASGTGYNEQFF; CDR3 DNA: TGTGCCAGCGGGACAGGGTACAATGAGCAGTTCTTC
clone size: few; D gene: TRBD1; V gene: TRBV12-3/TRBV12-4; J gene: TRBJ1-4; CDR3 protein: CASSSGQVGFEKLFF; CDR3 DNA: TGTGCCAGCAGTTCCGGACAGGTGGGATTTGAAAAACTGTTTTTT
clone size: few; D gene: .; V gene: TRBV5-5; J gene: TRBJ1-5; CDR3 protein: CASSGGVYSNQPQHF; CDR3 DNA: TGTGCCAGCAGCGGGGGGGTGTATAGCAATCAGCCCCAGCATTTT
clone size: many; D gene: TRBD1; V gene: TRBV7-2; J gene: TRBJ2-5; CDR3 protein: CASSPTGTAQETQYF; CDR3 DNA: TGTGCCAGCAGCCCGACCGGGACAGCTCAAGAGACCCAGTACTTC
clone size: many; D gene: TRBD2; V gene: TRBV7-2; J gene: TRBJ2-1; CDR3 protein: CASSFNPLAGVTNEQFF; CDR3 DNA: TGTGCCAGCAGCTTCAACCCACTAGCGGGAGTAACCAATGAGCAGTTCTTC
clone size: many; D gene: TRBD1; V gene: TRBV7-2; J gene: TRBJ1-5; CDR3 protein: CASSARTGNQPQHF; CDR3 DNA: TGTGCCAGCAGCGCGCGGACAGGAAATCAGCCCCAGCATTTT